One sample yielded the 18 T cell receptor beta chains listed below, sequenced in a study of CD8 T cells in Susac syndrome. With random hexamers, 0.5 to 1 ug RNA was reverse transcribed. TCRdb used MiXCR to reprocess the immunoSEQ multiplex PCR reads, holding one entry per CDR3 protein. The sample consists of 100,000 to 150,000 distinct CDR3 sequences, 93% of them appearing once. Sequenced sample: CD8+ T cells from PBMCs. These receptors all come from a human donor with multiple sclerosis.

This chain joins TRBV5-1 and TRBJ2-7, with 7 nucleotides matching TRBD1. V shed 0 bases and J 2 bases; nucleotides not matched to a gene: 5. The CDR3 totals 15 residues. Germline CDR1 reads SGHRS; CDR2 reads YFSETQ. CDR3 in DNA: TGCGCCAGCAGCTTGGAGGACAGGCCCCCCTACGAGCAGTACTTC. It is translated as CASSLEDRPPYEQYF.

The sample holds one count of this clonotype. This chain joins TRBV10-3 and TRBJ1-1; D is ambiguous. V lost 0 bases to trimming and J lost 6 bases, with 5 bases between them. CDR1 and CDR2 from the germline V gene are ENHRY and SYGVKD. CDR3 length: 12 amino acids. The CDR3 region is CAISESSSEAFF. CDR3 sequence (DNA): TGTGCCATCAGTGAGTCGAGTTCTGAAGCTTTCTTT.

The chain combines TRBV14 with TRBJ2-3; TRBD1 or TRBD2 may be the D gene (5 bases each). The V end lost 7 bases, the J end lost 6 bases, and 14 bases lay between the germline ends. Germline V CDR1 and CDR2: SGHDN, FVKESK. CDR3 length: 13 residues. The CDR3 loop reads CASISGTWDTQYF. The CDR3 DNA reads TGTGCCAGCATCTCAGGGACGTGGGATACGCAGTATTTT.

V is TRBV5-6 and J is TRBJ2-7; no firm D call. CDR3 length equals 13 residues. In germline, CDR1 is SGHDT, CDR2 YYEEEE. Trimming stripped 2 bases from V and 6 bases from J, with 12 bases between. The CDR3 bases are TGTGCCAGCAGCTTCTTGGAAGGCACCGAGCAGTACGTC. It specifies CASSFLEGTEQYV.

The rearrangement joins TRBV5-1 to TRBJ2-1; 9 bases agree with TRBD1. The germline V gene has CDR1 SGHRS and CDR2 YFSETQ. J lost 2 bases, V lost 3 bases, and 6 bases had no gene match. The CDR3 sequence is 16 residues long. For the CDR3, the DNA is TGCGCCAGCAGCTCGACCGGGACAGGGACCTACAATGAGCAGTTCTTC. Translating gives CASSSTGTGTYNEQFF.

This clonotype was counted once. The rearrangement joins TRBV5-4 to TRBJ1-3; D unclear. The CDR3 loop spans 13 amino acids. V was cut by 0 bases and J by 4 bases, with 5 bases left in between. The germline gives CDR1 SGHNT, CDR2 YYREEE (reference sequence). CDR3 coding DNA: TGTGCCAGCAGCTTGGAAGGGGGAAACACCATATATTTT. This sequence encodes CASSLEGGNTIYF.

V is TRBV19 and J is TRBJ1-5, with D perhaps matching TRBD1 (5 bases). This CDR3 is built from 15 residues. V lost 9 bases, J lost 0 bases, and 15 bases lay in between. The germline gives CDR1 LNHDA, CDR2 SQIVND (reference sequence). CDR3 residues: CASGDHPNSNQPQHF. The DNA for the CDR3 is TGTGCCAGCGGGGACCACCCCAATAGCAATCAGCCCCAGCATTTT.

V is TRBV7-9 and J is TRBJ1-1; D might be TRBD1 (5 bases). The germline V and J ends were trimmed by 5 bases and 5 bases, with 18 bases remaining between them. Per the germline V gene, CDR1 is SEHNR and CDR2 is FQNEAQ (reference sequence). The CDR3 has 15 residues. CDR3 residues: CASSLPTGKYTEAFF. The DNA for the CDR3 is TGTGCCAGCAGCCTCCCAACAGGAAAGTATACTGAAGCTTTCTTT.

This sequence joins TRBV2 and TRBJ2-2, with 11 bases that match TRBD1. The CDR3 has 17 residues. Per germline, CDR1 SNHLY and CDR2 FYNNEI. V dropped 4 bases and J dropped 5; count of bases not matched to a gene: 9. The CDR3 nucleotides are TGTGCCAGCAGTGCTAGCCGGGACAGGGGGGTTACCGGGGAGCTGTTTTTT. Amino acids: CASSASRDRGVTGELFF.

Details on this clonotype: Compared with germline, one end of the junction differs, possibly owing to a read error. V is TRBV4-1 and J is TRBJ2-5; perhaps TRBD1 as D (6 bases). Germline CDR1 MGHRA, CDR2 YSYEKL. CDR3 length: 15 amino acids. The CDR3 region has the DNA TGCGCCGGCAGCCCAACCCGCGAGGGGGTAGAGACCCAGTACTTC. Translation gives CAGSPTREGVETQYF.

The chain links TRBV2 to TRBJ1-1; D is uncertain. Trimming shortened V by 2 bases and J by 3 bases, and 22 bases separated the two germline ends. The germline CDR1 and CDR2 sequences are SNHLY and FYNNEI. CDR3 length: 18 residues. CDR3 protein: CASSERGRKRPSDTEAFF. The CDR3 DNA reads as TGTGCCAGCAGTGAAAGAGGCAGAAAAAGACCCTCCGACACTGAAGCTTTCTTT.

The CDR3: CASSSGLAPYNEQFF. As DNA, the CDR3 is TGTGCCAGCAGCAGTGGACTAGCGCCCTACAATGAGCAGTTCTTC. The chain recombines TRBV12-3 or TRBV12-4 with TRBJ2-1; 9 nucleotides match TRBD2. V shed 6 bases and J 2 bases; nucleotides not matched to a gene: 5. The CDR3 is 15 amino acids.

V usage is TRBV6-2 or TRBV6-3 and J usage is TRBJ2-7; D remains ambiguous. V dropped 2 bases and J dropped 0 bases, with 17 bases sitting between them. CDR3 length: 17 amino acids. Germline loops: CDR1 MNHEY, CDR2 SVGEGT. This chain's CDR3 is CASSYGQASMSSYEQYV. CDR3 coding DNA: TGTGCCAGCAGTTACGGGCAGGCATCAATGAGCTCCTACGAGCAGTACGTC.

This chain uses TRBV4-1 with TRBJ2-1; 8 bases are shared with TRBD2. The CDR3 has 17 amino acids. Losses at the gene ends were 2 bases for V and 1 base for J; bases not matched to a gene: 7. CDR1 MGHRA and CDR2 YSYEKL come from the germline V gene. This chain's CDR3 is CASSQPPSGFSYNEQFF. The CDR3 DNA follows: TGCGCCAGCAGCCAACCCCCTAGCGGGTTTTCCTACAATGAGCAGTTCTTC.

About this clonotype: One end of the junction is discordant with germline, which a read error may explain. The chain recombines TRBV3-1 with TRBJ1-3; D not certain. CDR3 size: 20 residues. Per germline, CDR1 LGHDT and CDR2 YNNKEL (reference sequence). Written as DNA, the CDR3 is TGTGCCAGCAGCCAATGGACTCTGGGGAGCGTGCGATGGTCTGAAAACACCATATATTTT. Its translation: CASSQWTLGSVRWSENTIYF. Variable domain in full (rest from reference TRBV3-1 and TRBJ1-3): DTAVSQTPKYLVTQMGNDKSIKCEQNLGHDTMYWYKQDSKKFLKIMFSYNNKELIINETVPNRFSPKSPDKAHLNLHINSLELGDSAVYFCASSQWTLGSVRWSENTIYFGEGSWLTVV.

Here the CDR3 DNA reads TGTGCCAGTAGCGGTCGGGGGAGTCAGCCCCAGCATTTT. Amino acids: CASSGRGSQPQHF. The chain joins TRBV19 to TRBJ1-5, with D maybe TRBD1 (5 bases). The CDR3 is made up of 13 amino acids. Looked up from germline, CDR1 is LNHDA and CDR2 is SQIVND (reference sequence). The V end lost 6 bases, the J end lost 6 bases, and 12 bases lay between the germline ends.

The CDR3: CASSVDSTETQYF. The DNA for the CDR3 is TGTGCCAGCTCAGTGGACAGCACAGAGACCCAGTACTTC. The rearrangement joins TRBV18 to TRBJ2-5; possibly TRBD1 for D (6 bases). The CDR3 totals 13 residues. The V gene lost 5 bases and the J gene lost 4 bases, with 11 bases spanning the gap. CDR1 is KGHSH, CDR2 LQKENI, per germline.

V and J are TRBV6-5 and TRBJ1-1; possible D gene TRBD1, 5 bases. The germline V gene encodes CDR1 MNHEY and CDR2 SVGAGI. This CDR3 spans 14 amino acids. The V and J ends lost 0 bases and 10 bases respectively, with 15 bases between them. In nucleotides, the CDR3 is TGTGCCAGCAGTTACTCTTTAGGGGTTGACGGAGCTTTCTTT. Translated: CASSYSLGVDGAFF.